A selection of T cell receptor beta chains follows, all from one sample in a study of blood T cell repertoires in COVID-19. This table comes from immunoSEQ multiplex PCR, and its TCRdb copy is limited to in-frame clones, with some not included. The sample lists approximately 140,000 clones; approximately 80% were seen once. What was sequenced was peripheral blood. The receptors derive from a human donor with acute or convalescent COVID-19. The donor label of this sample is uncertain. The CDR3 runs from the conserved cysteine through the conserved F or W. A D gene is named only where the DNA matches it firmly. Clone size is shown for a subset of rows, as once, few, many or a class of expanded clone.

TRBJ1-2 | NA | NA | TRBV2 | TGTGCCAGCAGTGAAGCAAGGGGGAACTATGGCTACACCTTC | CASSEARGNYGYTF
TRBJ2-3 | TRBD2 | NA | TRBV30 | TGTGCCTGGAGCCCCCGGGGGGTTTTAAATACGCAGTATTTT | CAWSPRGVLNTQYF
TRBJ1-2 | NA | NA | TRBV11-2 | TGTGCCAGCAGCTATGTGACAACCTACGGCTACACCTTC | CASSYVTTYGYTF
TRBJ2-1 | NA | NA | TRBV5-8 | TGTGCCAGCAGCTTGTACGAGACACTGCAGTTCTTC | CASSLYETLQFF
TRBJ1-3 | NA | NA | TRBV4-1 | TGCGCCAGCAGCCGCGGACAGAGCATTTACTCTGGAAACACCATATATTTT | CASSRGQSIYSGNTIYF
TRBJ2-5 | NA | NA | TRBV5-4 | TGTGCCAGCAGCTTGGTGGAGGGGGAGACCCAGTACTTC | CASSLVEGETQYF
TRBJ2-7 | TRBD1 | NA | TRBV12-3/TRBV12-4 | TGTGCCAGCAGTCCGGGACAGAACGAGCAGTACTTC | CASSPGQNEQYF
TRBJ2-7 | TRBD1 | NA | TRBV7-9 | TGTGCCAGCAGCTCCCGGGACAGTAGAATCTACGAGCAGTACTTC | CASSSRDSRIYEQYF
TRBJ2-1 | TRBD2 | NA | TRBV7-3 | TGTGCCAGCAGCTTCGCGGGGGATGAGCAGTTCTTC | CASSFAGDEQFF
TRBJ2-3 | TRBD2 | NA | TRBV12-3/TRBV12-4 | TGTGCCAGCAGTTTGAGCGGGGTGGAAACGCAGTATTTT | CASSLSGVETQYF
TRBJ1-1 | NA | few | TRBV5-1 | TGCGCCAGCAGCGAGGGTATGAACACTGAAGCTTTCTTT | CASSEGMNTEAFF
TRBJ1-2 | NA | NA | TRBV2 | TGTGCCAGCAGTTTTATCGGACAGCTTAACTATGGCTACACCTTC | CASSFIGQLNYGYTF
TRBJ1-6 | TRBD1 | NA | TRBV5-4 | TGTGCCAGCAGCTTAGACAGGGGGGCCTATAATTCACCCCTCCACTTT | CASSLDRGAYNSPLHF
TRBJ2-7 | TRBD2 | few | TRBV27 | TGTGCCAGCAGCCCAAGGGAGGGACTGTACGAGCAGTACTTC | CASSPREGLYEQYF
TRBJ2-5 | NA | NA | TRBV5-6 | TGTGCCAGCAGAGAGCTTAACCAGGGAGGAGCGGAGACCCAGTACTTC | CASRELNQGGAETQYF
TRBJ1-1 | NA | NA | TRBV27 | TGTGCCAGCAGTTTAGCAGGTATCGCTGAAGCTTTCTTT | CASSLAGIAEAFF
TRBJ2-5 | TRBD2 | NA | TRBV11-2 | TGTGCCAGCAGCCCCTCTACTAGCGGGGGGTTAGAGACCCAGTACTTC | CASSPSTSGGLETQYF
TRBJ1-5 | NA | NA | TRBV19 | TGTGCCAGTAGTATAGAGCGGGGCTATCAGCCCCAGCATTTT | CASSIERGYQPQHF
TRBJ2-7 | NA | NA | TRBV27 | TGTGCCAGCAGTCCGACCGAGGTCTCCGAGCAGTACTTC | CASSPTEVSEQYF
TRBJ2-5 | TRBD2 | NA | TRBV7-2 | TGTGCCAGCAGCTTACGGCGGGGGGCGGAGACCCAGTACTTC | CASSLRRGAETQYF
TRBJ1-1 | NA | NA | TRBV12-3/TRBV12-4 | TGTGCCAGCAGCCGTACAGTGACTGAAGCTTTCTTT | CASSRTVTEAFF
TRBJ1-6 | NA | NA | TRBV12-3/TRBV12-4 | TGTGCCAGCGGACTTCCAAATTCACCCCTCCACTTT | CASGLPNSPLHF
TRBJ2-7 | TRBD1 | NA | TRBV15 | TGTGCCACCAGCAGAGAAGGACAGGAATTCTCCTACGAGCAGTACTTC | CATSREGQEFSYEQYF
TRBJ1-2 | TRBD1 | NA | TRBV11-2 | TGTGCCAGCACCTTATCCGGGACAGGGGTGGTTGGCTACACCTTC | CASTLSGTGVVGYTF
TRBJ1-1 | TRBD1 | NA | TRBV7-8 | TGTGCCAGCAGCTTAACACAGGGGACGAACACTGAAGCTTTCTTT | CASSLTQGTNTEAFF
TRBJ1-2 | TRBD1 | NA | TRBV24-1 | TGTGCCACCAGTGATCGAACCGGGACAGGCTATGGCTACACCTTC | CATSDRTGTGYGYTF
TRBJ1-6 | NA | NA | TRBV7-6 | TGTGCCAGCAGCTCCTCAGGGGATTCACCCCTCCACTTT | CASSSSGDSPLHF
TRBJ2-3 | TRBD1 | NA | TRBV7-6 | TGTGCCAGCAGCCTGGGACAGACTAGCACAGATACGCAGTATTTT | CASSLGQTSTDTQYF
TRBJ1-6 | NA | NA | TRBV24-1 | TGTGCCACCAGTGAAGGGGCACCCCTCCACTTT | CATSEGAPLHF
TRBJ1-1 | TRBD1 | NA | TRBV12-3/TRBV12-4 | TGTGCCAGCACAGGGGGCATCACTGAAGCTTTCTTT | CASTGGITEAFF
TRBJ1-6 | TRBD1 | NA | TRBV27 | TGTGCCAGCAGTTTATCTATCCGGGACAGGGCTAATTCACCCCTCCACTTT | CASSLSIRDRANSPLHF
TRBJ2-3 | NA | few | TRBV2 | TGTGCCAGCAGTGTCGGTCGCGACACAGATACGCAGTATTTT | CASSVGRDTDTQYF
TRBJ2-1 | TRBD1 | NA | TRBV5-1 | TGCGCCAGCAGCTTGGGCAGGGGGAATGGCAATGAGCAGTTCTTC | CASSLGRGNGNEQFF
TRBJ2-7 | TRBD2 | NA | TRBV19 | TGTGCCAGTAGTATAGGTCCCGCGGGGGGCCCCTACGAGCAGTACTTC | CASSIGPAGGPYEQYF
TRBJ2-1 | NA | NA | TRBV7-7 | TGTGCCAGCAGCTTGACGGAGAGCTCCTACAATGAGCAGTTCTTC | CASSLTESSYNEQFF
TRBJ2-7 | NA | few | TRBV7-9 | TGTGCCAGCAGCTCGGGACATTACTACGAGCAGTACTTC | CASSSGHYYEQYF
TRBJ2-1 | TRBD2 | NA | TRBV5-4 | TGTGCCAGCAGCCATGCTTCGGGGGGGCTGGATGAGCAGTTCTTC | CASSHASGGLDEQFF
TRBJ2-7 | NA | NA | TRBV5-4 | TGTGCCAGCAGTCTGGGCCTGGACAGATATTACGAGCAGTACTTC | CASSLGLDRYYEQYF
TRBJ1-2 | TRBD1 | NA | TRBV29-1 | TGCAGCGTTCGGGACAGGGCCTCCTATGGCTACACCTTC | CSVRDRASYGYTF
TRBJ1-1 | TRBD1 | NA | TRBV29-1 | TGCAGCGAAAGACAGGGCATGAACACTGAAGCTTTCTTT | CSERQGMNTEAFF
TRBJ1-5 | TRBD1 | NA | TRBV7-9 | TGTGCCAGCAGAGGGGGCCCCAATCAGCCCCAGCATTTT | CASRGGPNQPQHF
TRBJ2-1 | TRBD1 | NA | TRBV18 | TGTGCCAGCTCACCCGGGACAGGGGGCAATGAGCAGTTCTTC | CASSPGTGGNEQFF
TRBJ1-1 | TRBD1 | NA | TRBV5-1 | TGCGCCAGCAGCTTGACCCCACAGGGGTTGGGGAACACTGAAGCTTTCTTT | CASSLTPQGLGNTEAFF
TRBJ2-7 | NA | NA | TRBV18 | TGTGCCAGCTCACCCGGAGGGGCGCAGGAGCAGTACTTC | CASSPGGAQEQYF
TRBJ1-6 | NA | NA | TRBV11-2 | TGTGCCAGCAGCTTAGATGAAGCAGGAAGCTATAATTCACCCCTCCACTTT | CASSLDEAGSYNSPLHF
TRBJ1-2 | TRBD1 | few | TRBV25-1 | TGTGCCAGCAGAGGACAGGGAAGTTACTATCGTGGCTACACCTTC | CASRGQGSYYRGYTF
TRBJ2-2 | NA | NA | TRBV24-1 | TGTGCCACCAGTGGAGCTACGAACACCGGGGAGCTGTTTTTT | CATSGATNTGELFF
TRBJ2-7 | TRBD1 | NA | TRBV19 | TGTGCCAGTAGTATAGCGAGGGACAGGACCTACGAGCAGTACTTC | CASSIARDRTYEQYF
TRBJ2-7 | NA | once | TRBV11-2 | TGTGCCAGCAGCCAACAGGTTGCCTACGAGCAGTACTTC | CASSQQVAYEQYF